Presented here are 5 T cell receptor beta chains from one specimen sequenced in a study of cytomegalovirus exposure and HLA in healthy donors. PCR amplification relied on 60 Vbeta primers (plus 13 Jbeta primers). The data were produced by immunoSEQ multiplex PCR, yet TCRdb's version contains in-frame clones alone and is incomplete. Recorded for this sample: roughly 50,000 clones. Material for sequencing was PBMCs. The receptors here all came from a woman between 40 and 55 years old in good health and CMV-seronegative.

The genes are TRBV5-1 and TRBJ2-7, with 11 bases aligning to TRBD1. The germline V gene has CDR1 SGHRS and CDR2 YFSETQ. The CDR3 extends over 16 amino acids. Trimming removed 3 bases from V and 6 bases from J; junction bases left unmatched: 11. CDR3 coding DNA: TGCGCCAGCAGCTCCCATTGGGGACAGGGGGTCCGCGAGCAGTACTTC. The encoded protein is CASSSHWGQGVREQYF. Full variable domain (remainder filled in from reference TRBV5-1 and TRBJ2-7): KAGVTQTPRYLIKTRGQQVTLSCSPISGHRSVSWYQQTPGQGLQFLFEYFSETQRNKGNFPGRFSGRQFSNSRSEMNVSTLELGDSALYLCASSSHWGQGVREQYFGPGTRLTVT.

The chain recombines TRBV7-8 with TRBJ2-1; 11 bases align to TRBD2. CDR3 length: 19 residues. The V and J ends lost 0 bases and 0 bases, in that order; junction bases with no gene match: 7. Germline CDR1 reads SGHVS; CDR2 reads FQNEAQ. This CDR3 reads CASSLATSGGLSSYNEQFF. CDR3 coding DNA: TGTGCCAGCAGCTTAGCTACTAGCGGGGGCCTTAGCTCCTACAATGAGCAGTTCTTC. The full variable domain, with the rest looked up from reference TRBV7-8 and TRBJ2-1, is GAGVSQSPRYKVAKRGQDVALRCDPISGHVSLFWYQQALGQGPEFLTYFQNEAQLDKSGLPSDRFFAERPEGSVSTLKIQRTQQEDSAVYLCASSLATSGGLSSYNEQFFGPGTRLTVL.

The chain couples TRBV5-6 to TRBJ1-4; D not certain. V lost 1 base and J 7 bases, leaving 11 bases between the germline ends. The CDR3 spans 14 residues. Germline V gene lookup returns CDR1 SGHDT and CDR2 YYEEEE. CDR3 DNA sequence: TGTGCCAGCAGCTTGCAACCTTCAGGTGAAAAACTGTTTTTT. It specifies CASSLQPSGEKLFF.

V is TRBV30 and J is TRBJ1-5, with 8 bases aligning to TRBD1. CDR1 is GTSNPN, CDR2 SVGIG, per germline (reference sequence). The ends lost 7 bases at V and 4 bases at J; junction bases unmatched: 6. This CDR3 contains 13 residues. CDR3 amino acids: CALSGTGNQPQHF. CDR3 nucleotide sequence: TGTGCCTTAAGTGGGACAGGTAATCAGCCCCAGCATTTT.

V gene TRBV11-2 combines with J gene TRBJ2-7, with unresolved D. This CDR3 is 13 amino acids long. V was cut by 5 bases and J by 2 bases, with 10 bases left in between. CDR1 SGHAT and CDR2 FQNNGV come from the germline V gene. The CDR3, as DNA: TGTGCCAGCAGCCCAGCGCCCGCCTACGAGCAGTACTTC. This gives the protein CASSPAPAYEQYF. Based on the CDR3 plus reference TRBV11-2 and TRBJ2-7, the full variable domain is EAGVAQSPRYKIIEKRQSVAFWCNPISGHATLYWYQQILGQGPKLLIQFQNNGVVDDSQLPKDRFSAERLKGVDSTLKIQPAKLEDSAVYLCASSPAPAYEQYFGPGTRLTVT.